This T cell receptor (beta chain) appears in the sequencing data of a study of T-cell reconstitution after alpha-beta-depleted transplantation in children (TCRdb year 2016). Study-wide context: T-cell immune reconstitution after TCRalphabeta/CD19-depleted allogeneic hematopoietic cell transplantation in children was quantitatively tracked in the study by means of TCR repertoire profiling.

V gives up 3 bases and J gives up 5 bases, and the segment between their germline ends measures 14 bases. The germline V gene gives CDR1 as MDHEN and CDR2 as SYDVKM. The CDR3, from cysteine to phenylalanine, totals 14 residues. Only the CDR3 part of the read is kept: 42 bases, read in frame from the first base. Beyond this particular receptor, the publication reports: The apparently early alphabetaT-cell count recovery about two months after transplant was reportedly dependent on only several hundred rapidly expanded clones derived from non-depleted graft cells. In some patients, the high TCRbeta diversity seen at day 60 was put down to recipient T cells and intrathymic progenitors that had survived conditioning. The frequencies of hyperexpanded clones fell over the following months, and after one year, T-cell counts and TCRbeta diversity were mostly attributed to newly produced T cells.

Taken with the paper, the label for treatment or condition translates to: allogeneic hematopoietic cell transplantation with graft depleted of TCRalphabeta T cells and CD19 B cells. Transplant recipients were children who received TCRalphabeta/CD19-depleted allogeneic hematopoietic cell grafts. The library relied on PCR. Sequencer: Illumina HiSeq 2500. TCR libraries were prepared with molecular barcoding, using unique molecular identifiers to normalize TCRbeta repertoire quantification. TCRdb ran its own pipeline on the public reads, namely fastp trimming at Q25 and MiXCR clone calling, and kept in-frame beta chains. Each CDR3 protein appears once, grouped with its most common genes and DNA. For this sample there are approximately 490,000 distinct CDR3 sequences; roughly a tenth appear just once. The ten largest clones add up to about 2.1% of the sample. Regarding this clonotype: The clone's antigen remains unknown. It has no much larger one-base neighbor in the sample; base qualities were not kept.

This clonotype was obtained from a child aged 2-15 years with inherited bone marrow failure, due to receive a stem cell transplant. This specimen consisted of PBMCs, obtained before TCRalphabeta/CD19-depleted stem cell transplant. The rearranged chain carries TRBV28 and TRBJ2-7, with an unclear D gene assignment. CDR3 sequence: CASSFLSLGDEQYF. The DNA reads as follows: TGTGCCAGCAGTTTTTTGTCCCTCGGCGACGAGCAGTACTTC.